This T cell receptor beta chain was sequenced for a study of CXCR3-negative and CXCR3-positive naive CD8 T cells (dated 2019 in TCRdb). Regarding the study in general: In total, roughly 140 million TRB reads were obtained, which works out to roughly 1.5 +/- 0.3 million reads per library. Data from around 11 donors, pooled across two independent experiments, went into the diversity and physicochemical repertoire analyses. TRBV-TRBJ cluster analysis included naive subsets from five or six donors and memory cells from 3 donors.

For every CD8+ T cell subset, fewer than 350,000 cells were flow-sorted straight into RLT lysis buffer, and each subset was sorted in triplicate. Naive CD8+ T cells were defined stringently as CD45RO-CCR7+CD27+CD95- to exclude memory contaminants. Using standard density gradient centrifugation, peripheral blood mononuclear cells were isolated from buffy coats. Naive CXCR3-negative and CXCR3-positive CD8+ T cells were flow-sorted on a FACSAria III. An RNeasy Mini Kit was used to extract total RNA from the sorted cells. Remarks on this clonotype: Its antigen is not yet known.

The germline V gene gives CDR1 as SGHRS and CDR2 as YFSETQ. The CDR3 numbers 16 residues from cysteine through phenylalanine. No nucleotide data were recorded. Sequencing was performed on a NextSeq 550. The Human TCR Profiling Kit (MiLaboratory) was used to make UMI-labeled 5' RACE TRB cDNA libraries. cDNA synthesis used the entire amount of extracted RNA, and PCR amplification then used the entire amount of cDNA produced. Libraries were prepared in parallel with an identical number of PCR cycles. The published analysis was carried out like this. MIGEC and MiXCR extracted about 53,000 +/- 10,000 unique UMI-labeled TRB cDNA molecules per library, requiring at least two reads per UMI. Each library averaged about 40,000 +/- 10,000 functional in-frame TRB CDR3 nucleotide clonotypes without stop codons. After downsampling to 5000 UMI-labeled TRB molecules per sample, diversity metrics, including normalized Shannon-Wiener and Chao1, were computed in VDJtools. Clonotype-size-weighted physicochemical properties of the central five CDR3 residues (interaction energy, strength, volume and Kidera factor 4) were computed in VDJtools. Through TCRdb reprocessing, the reads give one entry per CDR3 protein sequence; DNA is omitted. These V and J calls rely on TCRdb rather than the paper's analysis. Per the sample table, the count is some 85,000 distinct CDR3 sequences. 0.53% of the sample rests with the top ten.

Here is what the overall study found, with its caveats: Freshly isolated PBMCs were used for most assays because CXCR3 expression partially decreased after cryopreservation. Comparably high repertoire diversity was found in both naive subsets, whereas much lower repertoire diversity was found in memory CD8+ T cells. TRBV-TRBJ usage was similar between naive CXCR3-negative and CXCR3-positive cells from the same donor, while memory cells showed distinct patterns. Because surface CD5, which is linked to self-reactivity in mice, was comparable between the naive subsets, TCR interaction strength was also inferred from the physicochemical properties of TRB CDR3s. Compared with CXCR3-negative naive cells, CXCR3-positive naive cells had TRB CDR3s with higher hydrophobicity (lower Kidera factor 4), lower energy, and higher strength and volume indices.

The receptor chain draws on TRBV5-1 and TRBJ2-2; without DNA, the TCRdb call of TRBD1 cannot be checked. The sample consisted of naive CXCR3+ CD8+ T cells from blood. Interpreted using the paper, the cell subset or site label stands for: CD45RO-CCR7+CD27+CD95- naive CD8+ T cells expressing CXCR3 (TNR3+). The clonotype was recovered from a human donor in good health. Some clones in this sample may be carry-over from other donors' samples. The CDR3 region reads CASSWGQQGITGELFF.